These 17 T cell receptor beta chains share one sample of origin, sequenced in a study of blood T cell repertoires in COVID-19. TCRdb's copy holds only in-frame clones and misses some; the assay was immunoSEQ multiplex PCR. The repertoire holds 100,000 to 150,000 clones, more than 85% seen once, with about 4.5% in the top ten. The sample comprised peripheral blood. These receptor sequences come from a man aged 55 to 70 with COVID-19, enrolled during active disease.

The rearrangement joins TRBV9 to TRBJ1-1; no reliable D call. This CDR3 comprises 15 residues. Germline V gene sequence: CDR1 SGDLS, CDR2 YYNGEE. V lost 0 bases, J lost 0 bases, and 9 bases lay in between. The CDR3 loop is CASSVGGPVNTEAFF. CDR3 DNA sequence: TGTGCCAGCAGCGTAGGAGGGCCAGTGAACACTGAAGCTTTCTTT.

The chain combines TRBV3-1 (or the pseudogene TRBV3-2) with TRBJ2-3; D is unresolved. Germline lookup yields CDR1 LGHDT and CDR2 YNNKEL (reference sequence). This CDR3 region has 16 residues. Trimming removed 3 bases from V and 3 bases from J, with 16 bases in between. The CDR3 bases are TGTGCCAGCAGCCAGGAGTCCATAAGCAATACAGATACGCAGTATTTT. It specifies CASSQESISNTDTQYF.

This clone occurred once. This chain uses TRBV19 with TRBJ1-1, with TRBD1 matching over 8 bases. There are 13 residues in the CDR3. Germline assignment: CDR1 LNHDA and CDR2 SQIVND (reference sequence). V lost 7 bases to trimming and J lost 7 bases; unmatched junction nucleotides: 8. The CDR3 nucleotides are TGTGCCAGTAAGGCAGGGGGCGGTAGTGAAGCTTTCTTT. Protein: CASKAGGGSEAFF.

The CDR3 DNA reads as TGTGCCAGCAGCGAACAGGACCTCCAAGAGACCCAGTACTTC. As protein: CASSEQDLQETQYF. The genes are TRBV3-1 (or the pseudogene TRBV3-2) and TRBJ2-5; possible D gene TRBD1, 5 bases. Between the trimmed V and J ends, which lost 5 bases and 1 base, there was a span of 11 bases. Germline loops: CDR1 LGHDT, CDR2 YNNKEL (reference sequence). The CDR3 has 14 residues.

This chain links TRBV7-3 with TRBJ2-2; D remains ambiguous. Germline values: CDR1 SGHTA, CDR2 FQGTGA. This CDR3 has 12 residues. Trimming left V 5 bases short and J 6 bases short, with 7 bases between. For the CDR3, the DNA is TGTGCCAGCAGCCGAGCCCCCGGGGAGCTGTTTTTT. This gives the protein CASSRAPGELFF.

The chain links TRBV6-1 to TRBJ1-5, with D tentatively TRBD1 (6 bases). V lost 4 bases and J lost 0, with 16 bases in between. Germline V gives CDR1 MNHNS, CDR2 SASEGT. CDR3 length: 17 amino acids. The CDR3 sequence: CASSGQGREVSNQPQHF. The CDR3 DNA reads as TGTGCCAGCAGTGGGCAGGGGAGGGAGGTTAGCAATCAGCCCCAGCATTTT.

The chain couples TRBV5-1 to TRBJ2-1, with 10 bases identical to TRBD2. The CDR3 has 16 amino acids. V was clipped by 0 bases and J by 2 bases; unmatched bases: 2. CDR1 is SGHRS and CDR2 is YFSETQ in the germline V gene. The CDR3 loop is CASSLDLAGAYNEQFF. The CDR3, as DNA: TGCGCCAGCAGCTTGGATCTAGCGGGGGCCTACAATGAGCAGTTCTTC. Full variable domain (rest looked up from reference TRBV5-1 and TRBJ2-1): KAGVTQTPRYLIKTRGQQVTLSCSPISGHRSVSWYQQTPGQGLQFLFEYFSETQRNKGNFPGRFSGRQFSNSRSEMNVSTLELGDSALYLCASSLDLAGAYNEQFFGPGTRLTVL.

This clone was detected only a few times. This CDR3 is CASSIRGYGYTF. CDR3 nucleotides: TGTGCCAGTAGTATAAGGGGCTATGGCTACACCTTC. The chain uses TRBV19 and TRBJ1-2, with a weak D call TRBD1 (5 bases). CDR1 and CDR2 (germline): LNHDA, SQIVND (reference sequence). Trimming removed 2 bases from V and 4 bases from J, with 5 bases in between. The CDR3 runs 12 residues.

The chain uses TRBV7-2 and TRBJ2-4, with 7 bases matching TRBD2. V lost 1 base to trimming and J lost 7 bases; unmatched junction nucleotides: 13. Looked up from germline, CDR1 is SGHTA and CDR2 is FQGNSA. CDR3 length equals 17 residues. CDR3 amino acids: CASSLEVIASGRNIQYF. As DNA, the CDR3 is TGTGCCAGCAGCTTAGAAGTTATAGCTAGCGGCAGGAACATTCAGTACTTC.

J is TRBJ2-7 and V is TRBV14; 8 positions agree with TRBD1. V trimming: 2 bases; J trimming: 10 bases; junction bases outside the gene matches: 13. CDR1 is SGHDN, CDR2 FVKESK, per germline. This CDR3 is 15 amino acids long. This CDR3 is CASSQRGPGQGAQYF. The DNA of the CDR3 is TGTGCCAGCAGCCAAAGAGGTCCAGGACAGGGAGCCCAGTACTTC.

J is TRBJ2-7 and V is TRBV6-2 or TRBV6-3, with D perhaps matching TRBD2 (5 bases). Germline V gene sequence: CDR1 MNHEY, CDR2 SVGEGT. V lost 4 bases and J 1 base, leaving 11 bases between the germline ends. The CDR3 is 14 residues long. CDR3 coding DNA: TGTGCCAGCAGTTCCCACGGACTTTCCTACGAGCAGTACTTC. This sequence encodes CASSSHGLSYEQYF.

The chain joins TRBV4-2 to TRBJ1-5; D gene unclear. Trimming shortened V by 5 bases and J by 3 bases, and 11 bases separated the two germline ends. The CDR3 totals 14 residues. CDR1 is LGHNA, CDR2 YNFKEQ, per germline. Written as DNA, the CDR3 is TGTGCCAGCAGCTATGGAGCCTACAATCAGCCCCAGCATTTT. This codes for CASSYGAYNQPQHF.

V and J are TRBV27 and TRBJ1-5, with D possibly being TRBD1 (5 bases). The CDR3 sequence is 13 residues long. Trimming took 2 bases from V and 16 from J, leaving 18 bases between them. The germline gives CDR1 MNHEY, CDR2 SMNVEV (reference sequence). The CDR3, as DNA: TGTGCCAGCAGTTTAAGTTGGGGCACAGCAACCCATTTT. It codes for CASSLSWGTATHF.

This chain uses TRBV7-9 with TRBJ1-5, with TRBD1 identical over 9 bases. V shed 5 bases, J shed 7 bases, and the junction held 6 bases outside the gene matches. CDR1 is SEHNR, CDR2 FQNEAQ, per germline (reference sequence). This CDR3 comprises 14 residues. The CDR3 spells CASSPGQGEQPQHF. In DNA form, the CDR3 reads TGTGCCAGCAGCCCGGGACAGGGTGAACAGCCCCAGCATTTT.

The chain employs TRBV30 and TRBJ1-3, with D maybe TRBD1 (6 bases). CDR1 GTSNPN and CDR2 SVGIG come from the germline V gene (reference sequence). Trimming removed 3 bases at V and 3 bases at J, with 15 bases between. The CDR3 loop spans 15 amino acids. CDR3 region: CAWSLPQGNGNTIYF. The DNA for the CDR3 is TGTGCCTGGAGCTTGCCACAGGGTAATGGAAACACCATATATTTT. Looking up the rest from reference TRBV30 and TRBJ1-3 gives the full variable domain: SQTIHQWPATLVQPVGSPLSLECTVEGTSNPNLYWYRQAAGRGLQLLFYSVGIGQISSEVPQNLSASRPQDRQFILSSKKLLLSDSGFYLCAWSLPQGNGNTIYFGEGSWLTVV.

The V gene is TRBV4-1, the J gene TRBJ1-1; D gene unclear. The germline CDR1 and CDR2 sequences are MGHRA and YSYEKL. This CDR3 is 12 amino acids long. Trimming left V 4 bases short and J 7 bases short, with 10 bases between. Written as DNA, the CDR3 is TGCGCCAGCAGCCCGGTGGCAGGTGAAGCTTTCTTT. Protein product: CASSPVAGEAFF.

The chain is built from TRBV5-1 and TRBJ1-2; no clear D. The ends were cut back, 1 base at V and 3 bases at J, with 10 bases in the middle. The CDR3 consists of 14 residues. Germline assignment: CDR1 SGHRS and CDR2 YFSETQ. DNA of the CDR3: TGCGCCAGCAGCTTGATCTCAGAGGACTATGGCTACACCTTC. Its protein is CASSLISEDYGYTF. The variable domain in full, with the rest retrieved from reference TRBV5-1 and TRBJ1-2, is KAGVTQTPRYLIKTRGQQVTLSCSPISGHRSVSWYQQTPGQGLQFLFEYFSETQRNKGNFPGRFSGRQFSNSRSEMNVSTLELGDSALYLCASSLISEDYGYTFGSGTRLTVV.